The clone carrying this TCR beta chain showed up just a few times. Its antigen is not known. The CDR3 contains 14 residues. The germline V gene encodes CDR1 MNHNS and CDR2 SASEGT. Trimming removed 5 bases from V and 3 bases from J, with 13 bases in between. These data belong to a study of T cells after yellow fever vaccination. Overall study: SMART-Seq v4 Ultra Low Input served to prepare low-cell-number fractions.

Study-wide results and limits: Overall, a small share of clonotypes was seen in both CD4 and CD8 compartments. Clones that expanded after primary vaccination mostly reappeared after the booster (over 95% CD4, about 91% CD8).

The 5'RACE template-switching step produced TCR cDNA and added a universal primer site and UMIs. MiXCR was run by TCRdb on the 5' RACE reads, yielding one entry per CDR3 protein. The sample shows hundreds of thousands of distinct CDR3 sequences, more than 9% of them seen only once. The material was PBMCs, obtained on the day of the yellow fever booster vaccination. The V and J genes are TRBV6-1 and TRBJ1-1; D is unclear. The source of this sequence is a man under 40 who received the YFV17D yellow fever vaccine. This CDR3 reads CASSKDPVDTEAFF. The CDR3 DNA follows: TGTGCCAGCAGTAAGGACCCTGTGGACACTGAAGCTTTCTTT.